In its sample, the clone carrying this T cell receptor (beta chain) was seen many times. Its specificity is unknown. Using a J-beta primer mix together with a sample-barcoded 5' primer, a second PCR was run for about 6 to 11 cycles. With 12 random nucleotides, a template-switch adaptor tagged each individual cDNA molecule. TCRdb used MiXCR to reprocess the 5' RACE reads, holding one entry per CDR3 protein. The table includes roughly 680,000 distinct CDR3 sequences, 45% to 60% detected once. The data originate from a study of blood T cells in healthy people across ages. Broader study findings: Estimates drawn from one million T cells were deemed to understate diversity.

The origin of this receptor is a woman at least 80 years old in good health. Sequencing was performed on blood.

The DNA of the CDR3 is TGCGCCAGCAGCCCCGGGGGACTAGCCATCTCCGATACGCAGTATTTT. Translating gives CASSPGGLAISDTQYF. This chain uses TRBV5-1 with TRBJ2-3; TRBD2 agrees at 9 bases. The CDR3 is 16 amino acids. J was trimmed by 6 bases and V by 4 bases; bases with no gene match: 12. Per germline, CDR1 SGHRS and CDR2 YFSETQ.